The present TCR beta chain was sequenced within a study of cytotoxic CD8 clonotypes in ibrutinib-treated CLL. Assay used: immunoSEQ multiplex PCR; TCRdb lists only in-frame clones, some missing. In the table there are over 200,000 clones, roughly 77% of which are singletons. The study's findings and limits: The times at which samples were taken varied between sustained-remission and progressing patients. Private clonotypes, not public ones, expanded at ibrutinib response.

Comment on this clone: Its antigen is still unknown.

The CDR3 has 10 residues. Germline values: CDR1 MNHNS, CDR2 SASEGT. Trimming shortened V by 6 bases and J by 5 bases, and 4 bases separated the two germline ends. The source is a human donor with chronic lymphocytic leukemia. This chain links TRBV6-1 with TRBJ2-5; D uncertain. Material: PBMCs, obtained after 12 months of ibrutinib treatment. CDR3 sequence: CASRLETQYF. DNA for the CDR3: TGTGCCAGCAGATTGGAGACCCAGTACTTC.